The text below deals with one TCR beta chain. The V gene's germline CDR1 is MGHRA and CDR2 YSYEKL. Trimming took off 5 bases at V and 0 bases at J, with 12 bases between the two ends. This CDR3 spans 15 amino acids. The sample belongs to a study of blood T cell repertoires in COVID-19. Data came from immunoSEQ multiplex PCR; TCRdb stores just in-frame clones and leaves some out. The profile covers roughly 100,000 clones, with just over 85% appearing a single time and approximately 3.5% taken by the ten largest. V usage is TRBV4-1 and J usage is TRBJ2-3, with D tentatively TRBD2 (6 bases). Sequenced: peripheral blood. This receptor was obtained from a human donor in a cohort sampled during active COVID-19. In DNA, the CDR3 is TGCGCCAGCAGCTCCCCGGGAGCCAGCACAGATACGCAGTATTTT. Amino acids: CASSSPGASTDTQYF.